Included here is one T cell receptor beta chain sequence, with context. Its antigen is still unknown. This entry belongs to a study of post-analysis software for immune sequencing data. cDNA libraries for TCR beta contained unique molecular identifiers. T cells numbering roughly 1 to 10 million yielded roughly 0.5 million cDNA molecules. TCRdb re-derived calls from the PCR reads in MiXCR, one entry per CDR3 protein. The table shows hundreds of thousands of distinct CDR3 sequences, with less than 35% occurring only once. General study results and limits: In patients, TRBV5-6, TRBV5-1 and TRBV20-1 belonged to roughly five TRBV segments found more frequently than in controls.

CDR1 MDHEN and CDR2 SYDVKM come from the germline V gene. J gave up 3 bases and V 6 bases, and 11 bases lay outside the gene matches. The CDR3 contains 15 residues. V gene TRBV28 combines with J gene TRBJ2-7; 7 bases fit TRBD1. Material: blood. The sequence came from a girl under 18 with multiple sclerosis. The CDR3 sequence is CASRNRDSNFYEQYF. In nucleotides, the CDR3 is TGTGCCAGCAGAAACCGGGACAGCAATTTCTACGAGCAGTACTTC.